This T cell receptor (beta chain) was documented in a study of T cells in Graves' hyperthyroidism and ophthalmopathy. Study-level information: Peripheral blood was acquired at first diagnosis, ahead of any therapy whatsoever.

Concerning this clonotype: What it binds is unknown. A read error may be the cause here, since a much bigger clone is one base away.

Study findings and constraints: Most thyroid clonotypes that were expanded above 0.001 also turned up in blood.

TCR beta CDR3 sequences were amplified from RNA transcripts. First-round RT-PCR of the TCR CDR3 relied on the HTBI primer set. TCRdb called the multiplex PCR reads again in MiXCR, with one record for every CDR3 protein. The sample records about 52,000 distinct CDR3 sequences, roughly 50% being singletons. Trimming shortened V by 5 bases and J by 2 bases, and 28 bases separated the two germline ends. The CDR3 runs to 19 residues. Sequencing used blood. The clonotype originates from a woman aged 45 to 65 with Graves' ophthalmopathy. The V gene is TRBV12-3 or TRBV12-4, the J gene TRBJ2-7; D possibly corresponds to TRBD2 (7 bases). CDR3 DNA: TGTGCCAGCAGTACCTCACCGGGACAAGCGGGGTTCCCTCCCTACGAGCAGTACTTC. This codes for CASSTSPGQAGFPPYEQYF.